This T cell receptor (beta chain) was documented in a study of blood T cell repertoires in COVID-19. Per germline, CDR1 KGHSH and CDR2 LQKENI. The junction had 8 bases not matched to a gene; V was cut back by 4 bases and J by 6 bases. The CDR3 has 14 amino acids. Repertoires were generated with immunoSEQ multiplex PCR, while TCRdb's copy carries only in-frame clones and drops some. The sample has 81,000 or so clones; 85% are singletons. This clone was counted once. Material for sequencing was peripheral blood. This chain joins TRBV18 and TRBJ1-2; 7 bases are shared with TRBD1. The sequence was obtained from a middle-aged man with COVID-19, enrolled during active disease. The CDR3 reads CASSRDSLGDGYTF. Here the CDR3 DNA reads TGTGCCAGCTCACGGGACAGCCTAGGGGATGGCTACACCTTC.